The rows below give T cell receptor beta chains drawn from one sample of a study of T cells in tumors after PD-1 blockade. Method: immunoSEQ multiplex PCR; TCRdb's copy keeps in-frame clones and lacks some. The sample includes more than 40,000 clones, 65% to 85% seen only once; the top ten take approximately 7.9%. The sequencing used PBMCs, collected before anti-PD-1 therapy. The receptors come from a human donor with advanced basal cell or squamous cell carcinoma (not recorded which). CDR3s include the opening cysteine and the closing phenylalanine or tryptophan. D genes are given only for firm matches. Size tells how often a clone was seen (once, few, many) or the class of an expanded clone, and some rows leave it out.

D gene	J gene	clone size	V gene	CDR3 protein	CDR3 DNA
.	TRBJ2-1	.	TRBV15	CATSRGKGVGTYNEQFF	TGTGCCACCAGCAGGGGGAAAGGGGTGGGGACCTACAATGAGCAGTTCTTC
TRBD1	TRBJ1-1	.	TRBV27	CASSMTGSEAFF	TGTGCCAGCAGTATGACAGGGTCTGAAGCTTTCTTT
TRBD2	TRBJ2-7	.	TRBV6-5	CASSYGVAGGREQYF	TGTGCCAGCAGTTACGGGGTAGCGGGAGGGCGGGAGCAGTACTTC
.	TRBJ2-5	.	TRBV6-6	CASSYPLTVETQYF	TGTGCCAGCAGTTACCCCCTAACAGTGGAGACCCAGTACTTC
TRBD1	TRBJ2-2	.	TRBV9	CASSVGQGYTGELFF	TGTGCCAGCAGCGTGGGACAGGGGTACACCGGGGAGCTGTTTTTT
.	TRBJ2-5	.	TRBV7-9	CASSLMDRWETQYF	TGTGCCAGCAGCTTAATGGACAGATGGGAGACCCAGTACTTC
.	TRBJ1-1	.	TRBV28	CASCGGISGTEAFF	TGTGCCTCTTGTGGGGGCATTTCGGGAACTGAAGCTTTCTTT
.	TRBJ2-5	.	TRBV13	CASSLVVGVGTQYF	TGTGCCAGCAGCTTAGTTGTGGGAGTGGGGACCCAGTACTTC
.	TRBJ1-1	.	TRBV30	CAWNVGEGTEAFF	TGTGCCTGGAATGTCGGGGAGGGCACTGAAGCTTTCTTT
TRBD1	TRBJ2-2	.	TRBV27	CASSLEPGQGAGELFF	TGTGCCAGCAGTTTGGAGCCGGGACAGGGGGCCGGGGAGCTGTTTTTT
.	TRBJ1-1	.	TRBV3-1/TRBV3-2	CASSPGRTQAAFF	TGTGCCAGCAGCCCAGGTCGGACTCAGGCGGCTTTCTTT
.	TRBJ1-6	few	TRBV7-9	CASSSLSTNSPLHF	TGTGCCAGCAGCTCCTTATCGACTAATTCACCCCTCCACTTT
.	TRBJ2-1	.	TRBV29-1	CSAKLSNWEQFF	TGCAGCGCAAAACTCTCAAACTGGGAGCAGTTCTTC
.	TRBJ1-1	.	TRBV5-6	CASQTEDTEAFF	TGTGCCAGTCAAACGGAGGACACTGAAGCTTTCTTT
.	TRBJ1-2	.	TRBV12-3/TRBV12-4	CASSLRWGGYTF	TGTGCCAGCAGTTTACGGTGGGGTGGCTACACCTTC
.	TRBJ2-7	.	TRBV28	CASSFVTALSYEQYF	TGTGCCAGCAGTTTTGTGACAGCACTTTCCTACGAGCAGTACTTC
.	TRBJ2-7	few	TRBV4-1	CASSQDPLSGSYEQYF	TGCGCCAGCAGCCAAGATCCCTTAAGTGGCTCCTACGAGCAGTACTTC
TRBD1	TRBJ2-5	once	TRBV4-1	CASSSRQGRETQYF	TGCGCCAGCAGCTCCCGACAGGGCCGGGAGACCCAGTACTTC
TRBD1	TRBJ2-3	.	TRBV2	CASRDRGLTDTQYF	TGTGCCAGCAGAGACAGGGGCCTCACAGATACGCAGTATTTT
TRBD1	TRBJ1-2	.	TRBV6-6	CASSYSSAGGRYGYTF	TGTGCCAGCAGTTACTCCAGCGCAGGGGGAAGGTATGGCTACACCTTC
.	TRBJ2-3	few	TRBV4-2	CASSQILLGGTDTQYF	TGTGCCAGCAGCCAGATACTCCTCGGGGGCACAGATACGCAGTATTTT
.	TRBJ2-7	.	TRBV19	CASSSTASYEQYF	TGTGCCAGTAGTAGTACAGCCTCCTACGAGCAGTACTTC
.	TRBJ1-1	.	TRBV5-5	CASSLAGGGTEAFF	TGTGCCAGCAGCTTGGCCGGAGGGGGAACTGAAGCTTTCTTT
.	TRBJ2-1	.	TRBV20-1	CSASSFETNEQFF	TGCAGTGCTAGTTCTTTCGAGACCAATGAGCAGTTCTTC
TRBD1	TRBJ1-2	.	TRBV19	CATANRDSLYGYTF	TGTGCCACCGCAAACCGGGACAGTCTATATGGCTACACCTTC
TRBD2	TRBJ2-1	once	TRBV6-6	CASSHRTSGGPGYNEQFF	TGTGCCAGCAGTCACCGGACTAGCGGGGGGCCGGGGTACAATGAGCAGTTCTTC
.	TRBJ1-5	.	TRBV15	CATSRDEGISNQPQHF	TGTGCCACCAGCAGAGATGAGGGCATTAGCAATCAGCCCCAGCATTTT
TRBD1	TRBJ2-7	.	TRBV28	CASSIVGTAPYEQYF	TGTGCCAGCAGTATCGTAGGGACAGCTCCCTACGAGCAGTACTTC
TRBD1	TRBJ2-7	.	TRBV7-8	CASSLTRQGAYEQYF	TGTGCCAGCAGCTTAACCCGACAGGGGGCGTACGAGCAGTACTTC
.	TRBJ2-7	.	TRBV3-1/TRBV3-2	CASSQDWQGSYEQYF	TGTGCCAGCAGCCAAGATTGGCAGGGATCCTACGAGCAGTACTTC
.	TRBJ2-1	.	TRBV9	CASSVGFYNEQFF	TGTGCCAGCAGCGTAGGCTTCTACAATGAGCAGTTCTTC
.	TRBJ2-2	few	TRBV7-3	CASSFSERAGELFF	TGTGCCAGCAGCTTTTCGGAGCGGGCCGGGGAGCTGTTTTTT
TRBD1	TRBJ2-7	.	TRBV11-3	CASSKGTGNYEQYF	TGTGCCAGCAGCAAAGGGACAGGGAACTACGAGCAGTACTTC
TRBD2	TRBJ2-7	.	TRBV5-1	CASSLGAAGGRYEQYF	TGCGCCAGCAGCTTGGGGGCAGCGGGGGGGCGCTACGAGCAGTACTTC
TRBD2	TRBJ2-5	.	TRBV7-2	CASSLVGLAGAGGETQYF	TGTGCCAGCAGCTTAGTAGGCCTAGCGGGAGCCGGCGGGGAGACCCAGTACTTC
.	TRBJ2-7	.	TRBV5-6	CASSLDGAYEQYF	TGTGCCAGCAGCTTGGACGGTGCCTACGAGCAGTACTTC
TRBD1	TRBJ2-3	.	TRBV11-3	CASSQRDRGTNTQYF	TGTGCCAGCAGCCAAAGGGACAGGGGGACAAATACGCAGTATTTT
.	TRBJ2-3	few	TRBV29-1	CSAVRDTDTQYF	TGCAGCGCTGTCAGAGACACAGATACGCAGTATTTT
.	TRBJ1-5	.	TRBV19	CASSIGGGAQPQHF	TGTGCCAGTAGTATAGGGGGGGGCGCCCAGCCCCAGCATTTT